Sequencing of this TCR beta chain was carried out in a study of shared clonotypes between healthy human individuals. General study results and limits: Compared with memory subsets, naive subsets generally had larger estimated richness. In several donors, around 5% of naive CD4 clonotypes appeared in common.

Trimming removed 2 bases from V and 5 bases from J, with 9 bases in between. This CDR3 has 14 residues. Germline CDR1 is ENHRY and CDR2 is SYGVKD. The authors' processing: Junction-only sequences without quality scores came from ImmunoSEQ, so filtering differed. TCRdb's copy holds only in-frame clones and misses some; the assay was immunoSEQ multiplex PCR. The V and J calls and the clone size are those of that table, but D and trimming were determined from the DNA. Among around 1.4 million clones listed, approximately 98.5% were seen once. About this clone itself: Its antigen is not identified.

The sequenced material came from naive CD4+ T cells sorted from blood. The subset denotes: CD45RA+ positively selected. The clonotype was recovered from a man aged 30 to 45 in good health. The rearrangement joins TRBV10-3 to TRBJ2-2; D is unclear. This chain's CDR3 is CAISEGQQTGELFF. In nucleotides, the CDR3 is TGTGCCATCAGTGAGGGGCAGCAGACCGGGGAGCTGTTTTTT.